These 20 T cell receptor beta chains came from one sample sequenced in a study of long-term antiretroviral therapy in people with HIV (dated by TCRdb to 2021 to 2024). The immunoSEQ hsTCRB v3.0 assay was used at survey level resolution for TRB variable region sequencing. As stored in TCRdb, this immuneACCESS dataset retains in-frame rearrangements with V and J assigned. A fraction of the clones does not appear; measured against another copy, unresolved V genes explain less than half of the discrepancy, and the remainder lacks a known reason. Here the sample has more than 25,000 clones; about 87% occur a single time. Of the sample, around 9% falls within the top ten clones. The material sequenced was unsorted PBMCs, taken 3.2 years before starting antiretroviral therapy. Receptors were obtained from a man aged 45-60 years with HIV.

The rearrangement links TRBV14 to TRBJ2-3; a weak D match, TRBD1 (6 bases). The germline V gene has CDR1 SGHDN and CDR2 FVKESK. The V end lost 1 base, the J end lost 2 bases, and 16 bases lay between the germline ends. The CDR3 runs 17 residues. CDR3 sequence reads: CASSQVVTGTITDTQYF. For the CDR3, the DNA is TGTGCCAGCAGCCAAGTTGTTACAGGGACGATCACAGATACGCAGTATTTT.

The genes are TRBV10-3 and TRBJ2-3; 10 bases fit TRBD1. The CDR3 loop spans 15 amino acids. Germline values: CDR1 ENHRY, CDR2 SYGVKD. Losses at the gene ends were 5 bases for V and 0 bases for J; bases not matched to a gene: 2. DNA for the CDR3: TGTGCCATCAGTAGACAGGGGGCTAGCACAGATACGCAGTATTTT. Translated, it gives CAISRQGASTDTQYF.

This sequence joins TRBV18 and TRBJ1-4; TRBD1 agrees at 10 bases. CDR3 length: 19 amino acids. V lost 3 bases and J lost 0; bases outside the gene matches: 10. The germline CDR1 and CDR2 sequences are KGHSH and LQKENI. CDR3 amino acids: CASSPGQGVIFSTNEKLFF. As DNA, the CDR3 is TGTGCCAGCTCACCCGGACAGGGGGTAATTTTTTCAACTAATGAAAAACTGTTTTTT.

The chain combines TRBV11-2 with TRBJ2-7; perhaps TRBD2 as D (5 bases). CDR1 and CDR2 from the germline V gene are SGHAT and FQNNGV. There are 18 residues in the CDR3. V was clipped by 0 bases and J by 2 bases, with 20 bases between them. This CDR3 reads CASSLDHVVVGEAYEQYF. The CDR3 bases are TGTGCCAGCAGCTTAGACCATGTTGTGGTGGGAGAGGCCTACGAGCAGTACTTC.

The chain couples TRBV6-5 to TRBJ2-1; no firm D call. The CDR3 extends over 14 amino acids. The V gene's germline CDR1 is MNHEY and CDR2 SVGAGI. The V end lost 0 bases, the J end lost 5 bases, and 8 bases lay between the germline ends. CDR3 DNA: TGTGCCAGCAGTTACTCGAGCCAGAACAATGAGCAGTTCTTC. It is translated as CASSYSSQNNEQFF.

The chain carries TRBV18 and TRBJ1-2, with 8 nucleotides matching TRBD1. Germline trimming cut 5 bases from V and 9 bases from J; bases unmatched to any gene: 11. This CDR3 comprises 14 residues. Germline V CDR1 and CDR2: KGHSH, LQKENI. The CDR3 nucleotides are TGTGCCAGCTCATTCGCCCGACAGGGGAGTAGCTACACCTTC. Its translation: CASSFARQGSSYTF. Full variable domain (remainder filled in from reference TRBV18 and TRBJ1-2): NAGVMQNPRHLVRRRGQEARLRCSPMKGHSHVYWYRQLPEEGLKFMVYLQKENIIDESGMPKERFSAEFPKEGPSILRIQQVVRGDSAAYFCASSFARQGSSYTFGSGTRLTVV.

The chain links TRBV4-2 to TRBJ2-2, with a possible D match to TRBD2 (5 bases). CDR3 size: 16 residues. The germline V gene encodes CDR1 LGHNA and CDR2 YNFKEQ. The V end was cut by 3 bases, the J end by 3 bases, with 14 bases between. The CDR3 region is CASSQPGGGYTGELFF. In nucleotides, the CDR3 is TGTGCCAGCAGCCAGCCCGGAGGCGGGTACACCGGGGAGCTGTTTTTT.

The rearrangement joins TRBV5-1 to TRBJ2-5; TRBD1 matches at 8 bases. The CDR3 extends over 14 amino acids. Germline CDR1 is SGHRS and CDR2 is YFSETQ. The V gene end was trimmed by 4 bases and the J gene end by 3 bases; junction bases not matched to a gene: 5. The CDR3 loop reads CASSLPGGEETQYF. The CDR3 coding sequence is TGCGCCAGCAGCCTCCCAGGGGGCGAAGAGACCCAGTACTTC. Variable domain in full (rest from reference TRBV5-1 and TRBJ2-5): KAGVTQTPRYLIKTRGQQVTLSCSPISGHRSVSWYQQTPGQGLQFLFEYFSETQRNKGNFPGRFSGRQFSNSRSEMNVSTLELGDSALYLCASSLPGGEETQYFGPGTRLLVL.

The rearrangement joins TRBV5-6 to TRBJ1-2, with TRBD1 matching over 7 bases. Per the germline V gene, CDR1 is SGHDT and CDR2 is YYEEEE. The J segment lost 7 bases and the V segment lost 4 bases, leaving 7 bases of the junction unmatched. CDR3 length equals 13 residues. The CDR3 DNA sequence: TGTGCCAGCAGCGTGTCAGGGGGAAGTGGCTACACCTTC. Its translation: CASSVSGGSGYTF.

The chain carries TRBV11-1 and TRBJ2-7; the D is unclear. V shed 1 base and J shed 2 bases, with 9 bases lying between them. The CDR3 consists of 14 residues. The V gene's germline CDR1 is SGHAT and CDR2 FQDESV (reference sequence). CDR3 sequence (DNA): TGTGCCAGCAGCTTAGTGTACGGGCCCTACGAGCAGTACTTC. Translated: CASSLVYGPYEQYF.

Notes on this clone: Germline is not matched at one junction end, which may reflect a read error. This rearrangement joins TRBV7-9 to TRBJ2-1; perhaps TRBD1 as D (5 bases). This CDR3 spans 14 amino acids. Per the germline V gene, CDR1 is SEHNR and CDR2 is FQNEAQ (reference sequence). CDR3 coding DNA: TGTGCCAGCACCTTACAGGTTCAATACAATGAGCAGTTCTTC. Protein sequence: CASTLQVQYNEQFF.

V usage is TRBV5-1 and J usage is TRBJ2-5; the D gene is possibly TRBD2 (5 bases). Germline-derived CDR1 and CDR2 are SGHRS and YFSETQ. V was clipped by 1 base and J by 2 bases, with 12 bases between them. CDR3 size: 15 residues. CDR3 sequence (DNA): TGCGCCAGCAGCTTGAGCGGATTTTGGCAAGAGACCCAGTACTTC. As protein: CASSLSGFWQETQYF.

The chain recombines TRBV5-1 with TRBJ2-3; 7 positions agree with TRBD2. The CDR3 runs to 17 residues. J was trimmed by 1 base and V by 1 base; bases with no gene match: 9. The V gene's germline CDR1 is SGHRS and CDR2 YFSETQ. CDR3 in DNA: TGCGCCAGCAGCTTGAGCCCCCGGGGGGACGGCACAGATACGCAGTATTTT. This codes for CASSLSPRGDGTDTQYF.

The rearrangement uses TRBV5-1 and TRBJ2-3; TRBD2 matches 10 bases. Germline CDR1 and CDR2: SGHRS and YFSETQ. J gave up 2 bases and V 3 bases, and 12 bases lay outside the gene matches. The length of the CDR3 is 18 residues. CDR3 residues: CASSSSGGGHPFTDTQYF. The CDR3 coding sequence is TGCGCCAGCAGCTCCAGCGGGGGGGGGCACCCCTTCACAGATACGCAGTATTTT.

This sequence joins TRBV29-1 and TRBJ2-1; D is possibly TRBD1 or TRBD2 (5 bases each). Trimming took off 5 bases at V and 4 bases at J, with 15 bases between the two ends. The length of the CDR3 is 14 residues. CDR1 and CDR2 from the germline V gene are SQVTM and ANQGSEA. CDR3 DNA: TGCAGCGTTCCAGGGAAGAGGACTTACAATGAGCAGTTCTTC. It translates to CSVPGKRTYNEQFF.

V gene TRBV6-6 combines with J gene TRBJ1-1; maybe TRBD1 (6 bases). V gave up 0 bases and J gave up 1 base, with 12 bases separating them. The CDR3 covers 16 residues. Germline CDR1 is MNHNY and CDR2 is SVGAGI (reference sequence). The CDR3 sequence is CASSYSRDIRNTEAFF. The CDR3 DNA sequence: TGTGCCAGCAGTTACTCGCGGGACATTCGGAACACTGAAGCTTTCTTT.

The chain has TRBV27 and TRBJ2-7; D is perhaps TRBD1 or TRBD2 (6 bases each). The CDR3 is 13 amino acids. In germline, CDR1 is MNHEY, CDR2 SMNVEV (reference sequence). V was pared by 6 bases and J by 1 base, with 10 bases between. The CDR3 reads CASRRGRSYEQYF. Written as DNA, the CDR3 is TGTGCCAGCAGGAGGGGGAGGTCCTACGAGCAGTACTTC.

The V gene is TRBV4-3, the J gene TRBJ2-7; D not resolved. Trimming shortened V by 0 bases and J by 2 bases, and 8 bases separated the two germline ends. The V gene's germline CDR1 is LGHNA and CDR2 YSLEER. CDR3 length: 14 amino acids. In nucleotides, the CDR3 is TGCGCCAGCAGCCAAGAACCAGGTACCTACGAGCAGTACTTC. It encodes CASSQEPGTYEQYF.

Note on this clone: The germline gene is not matched at one end of the junction; a read error may be the cause. This rearrangement joins TRBV7-7 to TRBJ2-3; the match to TRBD2 covers 10 bases. The V gene's germline CDR1 is SSHAT and CDR2 FNYEAQ (reference sequence). The length of the CDR3 is 16 residues. In DNA, the CDR3 is TGTGCTAGCAGCTTAATAGCGGGGGGTCCCACAGATACGCAGTATTTT. This codes for CASSLIAGGPTDTQYF.

The chain uses TRBV11-3 and TRBJ2-5; D gene unclear. With 5 bases removed from V and 0 bases from J, the gap between germline ends came to 10 bases. Per germline, CDR1 SGHNT and CDR2 YENEEA. CDR3 length equals 14 residues. CDR3 nucleotides: TGTGCCAGCAGCCCTAGTAGGAACCAAGAGACCCAGTACTTC. Translation gives CASSPSRNQETQYF.